This T cell receptor beta chain is from a study of cytomegalovirus exposure and HLA in healthy donors. The CDR3 runs 17 residues. Germline-derived CDR1 and CDR2 are SGHVS and FQNEAQ. J lost 4 bases, V lost 2 bases, and 11 bases had no gene match. The donors, nominally healthy at sampling, likely had unrecorded immune exposures. Researchers ran the PCR with 60 Vbeta and 13 Jbeta primers. Only in-frame clones appear in the TCRdb table, and some are missing; sequencing was by immunoSEQ multiplex PCR. The sample consists of roughly 120,000 clones, 60% to 80% of them appearing once. This rearrangement joins TRBV7-8 to TRBJ2-5; TRBD1 aligns across 9 bases. The TCR originated in a middle-aged man in good health and CMV-seropositive. The specimen was PBMCs. The CDR3 sequence is CASSLRDREIVGETQYF. In DNA, the CDR3 is TGTGCCAGCAGCTTACGGGACAGGGAAATAGTGGGAGAGACCCAGTACTTC.